The 28 T cell receptor beta chains reported below all come from one sample, sequenced in a study of shared clonotypes between healthy human individuals. Clones were read by immunoSEQ multiplex PCR, and TCRdb kept only the in-frame ones, dropping some. The sample lists around 370,000 clones, around 96% occurring once. The sample was memory CD8+ T cells sorted from blood. Regarding subset: CD45RO+ cells pooled with CCR7-negative TemRA cells. All receptors come from a man in his thirties or forties in good health.

The chain joins TRBV27 to TRBJ1-3; D is ambiguous. The CDR3 is made up of 16 amino acids. Germline CDR1 and CDR2: MNHEY and SMNVEV (reference sequence). V gave up 0 bases and J gave up 2 bases, with 11 bases separating them. CDR3 protein: CASSLSWGSAGNTIYF. CDR3 DNA: TGTGCCAGCAGTTTATCGTGGGGATCTGCTGGAAACACCATATATTTT.

The chain combines TRBV5-8 with TRBJ2-3; perhaps TRBD2 as D (6 bases). This CDR3 has 17 residues. CDR1 and CDR2 from the germline V gene are SGHTS and YDEGEE. The ends were cut back, 0 bases at V and 0 bases at J, with 14 bases in the middle. The CDR3 reads CASSLGREAGSTDTQYF. The DNA for the CDR3 is TGTGCCAGCAGCTTGGGTCGGGAAGCGGGTAGCACAGATACGCAGTATTTT. Variable domain in full (rest from reference TRBV5-8 and TRBJ2-3): EAGVTQSPTHLIKTRGQQATLRCSPISGHTSVYWYQQALGLGLQFLLWYDEGEERNRGNFPPRFSGRQFPNYSSELNVNALELEDSALYLCASSLGREAGSTDTQYFGPGTRLTVL.

This chain uses TRBV29-1 with TRBJ2-7; TRBD1 or TRBD2 may be the D gene (5 bases each). The germline V gene encodes CDR1 SQVTM and CDR2 ANQGSEA. V was clipped by 3 bases and J by 4 bases, with 16 bases between them. The CDR3 is 14 residues long. This CDR3 reads CSVEGTAGRYEQYF. The CDR3 nucleotides are TGCAGCGTTGAGGGGACCGCCGGAAGGTACGAGCAGTACTTC.

J is TRBJ2-7 and V is TRBV5-1; D is possibly TRBD2 (6 bases). Germline CDR1 reads SGHRS; CDR2 reads YFSETQ. Trimming left V 5 bases short and J 2 bases short, with 11 bases between. The CDR3 length is 13 residues. The CDR3 is CASRGTPTYEQYF. The CDR3 nucleotides read TGCGCCAGCAGGGGGACTCCTACCTACGAGCAGTACTTC.

In its sample, this clone was seen once. The same CDR3 arises from other DNA sequences in this sample as well. The chain carries TRBV28 and TRBJ1-5, with D uncertain. Germline CDR1 MDHEN, CDR2 SYDVKM. Deletions cut 5 bases from V and 0 bases from J, with 5 bases between. CDR3 length: 13 residues. The CDR3 region is CASSPYSNQPQHF. In DNA form, the CDR3 reads TGTGCCAGCAGTCCCTATAGCAATCAGCCCCAGCATTTT.

This rearrangement joins TRBV2 to TRBJ2-7; D is possibly TRBD1 (6 bases). Trimming stripped 8 bases from V and 3 bases from J, with 11 bases between. From germline, CDR1 is SNHLY and CDR2 FYNNEI. The CDR3 loop spans 12 amino acids. This CDR3 reads CASVTGNYEQYF. DNA of the CDR3: TGTGCCAGCGTAACAGGGAACTACGAGCAGTACTTC.

The chain is built from TRBV6-1 and TRBJ1-1; D ambiguous. Germline-derived CDR1 and CDR2 are MNHNS and SASEGT. V gave up 6 bases and J gave up 1 base, with 3 bases separating them. The CDR3 runs 11 residues. The CDR3 coding sequence is TGTGCCAGCAGACAGAACACTGAAGCTTTCTTT. Its protein product is CASRQNTEAFF.

The chain is built from TRBV19 and TRBJ2-5, with TRBD2 matching 13 bases. Losses at the gene ends were 5 bases for V and 5 bases for J; bases not matched to a gene: 14. The CDR3 length is 18 residues. The germline CDR1 and CDR2 sequences are LNHDA and SQIVND (reference sequence). The CDR3 DNA follows: TGTGCCAGTAGTTCGGCACCGGGACTAGCGGGGAAGCGGGAGACCCAGTACTTC. This translates into CASSSAPGLAGKRETQYF.

The chain employs TRBV27 and TRBJ2-4; maybe TRBD1 (6 bases). Germline-derived CDR1 and CDR2 are MNHEY and SMNVEV (reference sequence). The CDR3 totals 13 residues. V lost 8 bases to trimming and J lost 3 bases, with 11 bases between them. CDR3 in amino acids: CASLSRGKNIQYF. The DNA of the CDR3 is TGTGCCAGCCTAAGCAGGGGCAAAAACATTCAGTACTTC.

This chain links TRBV28 with TRBJ2-5; unclear D gene. Germline CDR1 and CDR2: MDHEN and SYDVKM. Trimming removed 4 bases from V and 5 bases from J, with 8 bases in between. There are 12 residues in the CDR3. CDR3 region: CASSWQRETQYF. The CDR3 DNA follows: TGTGCCAGCAGTTGGCAGAGGGAGACCCAGTACTTC.

This chain joins TRBV7-9 and TRBJ1-1; possibly TRBD1 for D (6 bases). This CDR3 has 13 residues. V was trimmed by 1 base and J by 6 bases, leaving 9 bases between them. The germline CDR1 and CDR2 sequences are SEHNR and FQNEAQ (reference sequence). CDR3 DNA: TGTGCCAGCAGCTTAGTGGGGGGCGCTGAAGCTTTCTTT. This codes for CASSLVGGAEAFF.

This chain joins TRBV29-1 and TRBJ2-7; D possibly corresponds to TRBD1 (5 bases). Germline lookup yields CDR1 SQVTM and CDR2 ANQGSEA. V was clipped by 4 bases and J by 2 bases, with 12 bases between them. The CDR3 loop spans 13 amino acids. CDR3 sequence (DNA): TGCAGCGTTGTCGCAGGGCGAACCTACGAGCAGTACTTC. Translation gives CSVVAGRTYEQYF.

This chain connects TRBV6-1 to TRBJ1-1, with a weak D call TRBD1 (5 bases). The CDR3 runs to 15 residues. V lost 5 bases to trimming and J lost 4 bases, with 17 bases between them. CDR1 is MNHNS, CDR2 SASEGT, per germline. The CDR3 DNA follows: TGTGCCAGCAGTCTTCAGGGAACGAAGGGCACTGAAGCTTTCTTT. Its translation is CASSLQGTKGTEAFF.

This clone has only one observation. CDR3 sequence reads: CASSQELAQHNQYF. The CDR3 nucleotides are TGCGCCAGCAGCCAAGAGTTGGCCCAACATAATCAGTACTTC. This sequence joins TRBV4-1 and TRBJ2-7; no definite D call. The CDR3 covers 14 residues. V was cut by 0 bases and J by 10 bases, with 16 bases left in between. Germline V gene data show CDR1 as MGHRA and CDR2 as YSYEKL.

The rearrangement uses TRBV7-2 and TRBJ1-3; D not certain. Germline CDR1 reads SGHTA; CDR2 reads FQGNSA. This CDR3 is 15 amino acids long. V lost 4 bases to trimming and J lost 0 bases, with 10 bases between them. The CDR3 protein is CASSYDRSSGNTIYF. The DNA for the CDR3 is TGTGCCAGCAGCTACGACCGAAGCTCTGGAAACACCATATATTTT.

The chain employs TRBV7-3 and TRBJ2-1; 9 positions agree with TRBD2. The germline CDR1 and CDR2 sequences are SGHTA and FQGTGA. V dropped 2 bases and J dropped 6; count of bases not matched to a gene: 2. The CDR3 has 14 residues. The CDR3: CASSLGAGGNEQFF. The CDR3 DNA sequence: TGTGCCAGCAGCTTAGGAGCGGGAGGCAATGAGCAGTTCTTC. Using reference TRBV7-3 and TRBJ2-1 for the parts outside the CDR3, the full variable domain is GAGVSQTPSNKVTEKGKYVELRCDPISGHTALYWYRQSLGQGPEFLIYFQGTGAADDSGLPNDRFFAVRPEGSVSTLKIQRTERGDSAVYLCASSLGAGGNEQFFGPGTRLTVL.

CDR3 residues: CASSWTGNEQFF. CDR3 nucleotide sequence: TGCGCCAGCAGCTGGACAGGCAATGAGCAGTTCTTC. The rearrangement uses TRBV5-1 and TRBJ2-1; 7 bases agree with TRBD1. J was trimmed by 6 bases and V by 3 bases; bases with no gene match: 0. Germline loops: CDR1 SGHRS, CDR2 YFSETQ. The CDR3 runs 12 residues.

CDR3 residues: CASMGEGREQFF. Written as DNA, the CDR3 is TGTGCCAGCATGGGGGAGGGCCGCGAGCAGTTCTTC. The genes are TRBV28 and TRBJ2-1; 7 nucleotides line up with TRBD2. V shed 7 bases, J shed 10 bases, and the junction held 7 bases outside the gene matches. This CDR3 is built from 12 residues. Germline-derived CDR1 and CDR2 are MDHEN and SYDVKM.

The CDR3 bases are TGTGCCAGCAGCCGGGACAGGGGGCGCGGTAGCAATCAGCCCCAGCATTTT. Residues: CASSRDRGRGSNQPQHF. The rearrangement links TRBV28 to TRBJ1-5; 12 bases fit TRBD1. CDR1 MDHEN and CDR2 SYDVKM come from the germline V gene. The CDR3 has 17 residues. With 6 bases clipped from V and 0 bases from J, the junction kept 6 bases outside the gene matches.

In this sample, this clone turned up once. V usage is TRBV5-1 and J usage is TRBJ2-3, with 8 bases matching TRBD2. V was pared by 0 bases and J by 2 bases, with 8 bases of the junction left unmatched. This CDR3 comprises 17 residues. The V gene's germline CDR1 is SGHRS and CDR2 YFSETQ. The CDR3 loop reads CASSLVASGLLTDTQYF. The CDR3 bases are TGCGCCAGCAGCTTGGTCGCTAGCGGGCTTCTCACAGATACGCAGTATTTT.

The chain uses TRBV2 and TRBJ2-7; D unresolved. Germline V gives CDR1 SNHLY, CDR2 FYNNEI. The CDR3 length is 14 residues. The V end was cut by 8 bases, the J end by 0 bases, with 14 bases between. CDR3 DNA: TGTGCCAGCCTCTCCACGGGTAGCTCCTACGAGCAGTACTTC. Translated, it gives CASLSTGSSYEQYF. The variable domain in full, with the rest retrieved from reference TRBV2 and TRBJ2-7, is EPEVTQTPSHQVTQMGQEVILRCVPISNHLYFYWYRQILGQKVEFLVSFYNNEISEKSEIFDDQFSVERPDGSNFTLKIRSTKLEDSAMYFCASLSTGSSYEQYFGPGTRLTVT.

This clone has a single count. CDR3 nucleotides: TGCGCCAGCAGCTTGGGCGGTATCTATGGCTACACCTTC. This translates into CASSLGGIYGYTF. The rearrangement joins TRBV5-1 to TRBJ1-2; no clear D gene. Trimming pared 0 bases from V and 4 bases from J, leaving 7 bases between. The CDR3 is 13 residues long. CDR1 is SGHRS, CDR2 YFSETQ, per germline.

This rearrangement joins TRBV4-2 to TRBJ1-2; no definite D call. The CDR3 runs 14 residues. CDR1 and CDR2 (germline): LGHNA, YNFKEQ. The V end lost 3 bases, the J end lost 0 bases, and 8 bases lay between the germline ends. The CDR3 bases are TGTGCCAGCAGCCAGGTTCAGGCTAACTATGGCTACACCTTC. It is translated as CASSQVQANYGYTF.

The DNA of the CDR3 is TGTGCCAGCAGTTATCGGACAGGGCCTTCTGGAAACACCATATATTTT. Translation gives CASSYRTGPSGNTIYF. This chain uses TRBV6-6 with TRBJ1-3; 8 positions match TRBD1. The germline V gene encodes CDR1 MNHNY and CDR2 SVGAGI (reference sequence). The CDR3 extends over 16 amino acids. Trimming removed 3 bases from V and 1 base from J; junction bases left unmatched: 5.

V is TRBV11-3 and J is TRBJ2-1; TRBD1 or TRBD2 may be the D gene (5 bases each). The germline V gene has CDR1 SGHNT and CDR2 YENEEA. The CDR3 contains 16 residues. Trimming pared 4 bases from V and 8 bases from J, leaving 21 bases between. Here the CDR3 reads CASSSHQVGVRDEQFF. The CDR3, as DNA: TGTGCCAGCAGCTCCCACCAGGTGGGGGTTCGCGATGAGCAGTTCTTC.

This chain joins TRBV28 and TRBJ2-5; D ambiguous. Germline V gene data show CDR1 as MDHEN and CDR2 as SYDVKM. Deletions cut 6 bases from V and 4 bases from J, with 9 bases between. This CDR3 comprises 12 residues. The DNA for the CDR3 is TGTGCCAGCAGGTCGCTCGGAGAGACCCAGTACTTC. Its protein product is CASRSLGETQYF.

The rearrangement links TRBV29-1 to TRBJ2-2; no clear D gene. CDR1 SQVTM and CDR2 ANQGSEA come from the germline V gene. V lost 5 bases and J lost 0, with 7 bases in between. The CDR3 has 13 residues. CDR3: CSVRSTNTGELFF. The CDR3 DNA is TGCAGCGTTAGGTCTACGAACACCGGGGAGCTGTTTTTT.

The genes are TRBV7-2 and TRBJ2-7; D gene unclear. Germline V lookup: CDR1 SGHTA, CDR2 FQGNSA. The V and J ends lost 4 bases and 2 bases respectively, with 9 bases between them. CDR3 length equals 13 residues. CDR3 sequence: CASSYADAYEQYF. CDR3 in DNA: TGTGCCAGCAGCTATGCCGATGCCTACGAGCAGTACTTC.